Reported below is one T cell receptor beta chain. Treatment specified: around 19 received Ad26.COV2.S at low or high dose, single or two shots; 5 received placebo; per-sample allocation not given. On day 63 after the first injection, vaccine and placebo recipients gave samples. The data are from a study of Ad26.COV2.S vaccination and SARS-CoV-2 variants. The germline gives CDR1 SGHNT, CDR2 YYREEE (reference sequence). The CDR3 has 14 residues. The V and J ends lost 3 bases and 6 bases respectively, with 10 bases between them. Sequencing was performed with immunoSEQ multiplex PCR; in TCRdb, only in-frame clones are kept and a portion is missing. The sample lists roughly 510,000 clones; 70% to 90% were seen once.

The source was peripheral blood, collected in a trial of Ad26.COV2.S vaccine versus placebo. The rearrangement uses TRBV5-4 and TRBJ1-6; a weak D match, TRBD1 (6 bases). The TCR was taken from a person aged 18-60 years who received the Ad26.COV2.S COVID-19 vaccine or a placebo. This chain's CDR3 is CASSSQGINSPLHF. The CDR3 nucleotides are TGTGCCAGCAGCTCACAGGGCATTAATTCACCCCTCCACTTT.